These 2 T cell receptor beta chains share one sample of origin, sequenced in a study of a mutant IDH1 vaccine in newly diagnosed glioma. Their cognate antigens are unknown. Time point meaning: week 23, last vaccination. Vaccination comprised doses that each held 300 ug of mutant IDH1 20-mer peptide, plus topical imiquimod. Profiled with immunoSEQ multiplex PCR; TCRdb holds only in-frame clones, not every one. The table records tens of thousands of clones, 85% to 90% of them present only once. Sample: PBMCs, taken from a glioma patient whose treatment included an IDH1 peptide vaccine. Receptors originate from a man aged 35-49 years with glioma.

The CDR3 DNA is TGTGCCATCAGTGAAACAGGGGGCGAGAACACTGAAGCTTTCTTT. Amino acids: CAISETGGENTEAFF. The J gene is TRBJ1-1, the V gene TRBV10-3; TRBD1 matches 9 bases. CDR1 is ENHRY and CDR2 is SYGVKD in the germline V gene. V shed 3 bases and J 1 base; nucleotides not matched to a gene: 3. The CDR3 is 15 amino acids.

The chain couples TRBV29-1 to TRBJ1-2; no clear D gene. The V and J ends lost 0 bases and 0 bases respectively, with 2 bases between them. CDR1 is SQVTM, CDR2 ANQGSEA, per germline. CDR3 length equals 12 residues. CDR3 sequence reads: CSVEDTNYGYTF. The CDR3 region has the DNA TGCAGCGTTGAAGACACTAACTATGGCTACACCTTC. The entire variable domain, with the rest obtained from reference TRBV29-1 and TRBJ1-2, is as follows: SAVISQKPSRDICQRGTSLTIQCQVDSQVTMMFWYRQQPGQSLTLIATANQGSEATYESGFVIDKFPISRPNLTFSTLTVSNMSPEDSSIYLCSVEDTNYGYTFGSGTRLTVV.